The rows below give T cell receptor beta chains drawn from one sample of a study of tumor-infiltrating lymphocytes in primary liver carcinoma. MiXCR, run by TCRdb on the multiplex PCR reads, gives a single entry per CDR3 protein. This table holds approximately 300,000 distinct CDR3 sequences, 65% found once. Sequenced material: peripheral blood. The receptors come from a man between 35 and 55 years old with primary liver carcinoma and hepatitis B virus infection. The CDR3 runs from the conserved cysteine through the conserved F or W. The order of the fields is J gene, V gene, clone size, D gene, CDR3 length, CDR3 protein, CDR3 DNA. A D gene is named only where the DNA matches it firmly. Size is omitted from some rows. Given values are once, few, many or a class for expanded clones.

TRBJ2-3	TRBV11-2	NA	NA	13	CTSSLGVGGTQYF	TGTACCAGCAGCTTAGGGGTGGGGGGTACGCAGTATTTT
TRBJ2-7	TRBV11-1	NA	TRBD1	15	CARSLNQDRVYEQYF	TGTGCCAGAAGCTTAAACCAGGACAGGGTCTACGAGCAGTACTTC
TRBJ2-3	TRBV6-1	NA	NA	11	CASNHTGTQYF	TGTGCCAGCAACCACACAGGTACGCAGTATTTT
TRBJ2-2	TRBV4-3	NA	TRBD2	14	CASRTSADTGEPFF	TGCGCCAGCAGAACTAGCGCCGACACCGGGGAACCGTTTTTT
TRBJ1-1	TRBV29-1	many	NA	11	CRAGANTEAFF	TGCAGGGCGGGGGCGAACACTGAAGCTTTCTTT
TRBJ2-1	TRBV5-1	NA	TRBD2	16	CATSYSGLGSYNEQFF	TGCGCCACCAGCTATTCCGGACTAGGCTCCTACAATGAGCAGTTCTTC
TRBJ2-3	TRBV11-1	NA	TRBD1	15	CAGSREDRGTNTQYF	TGTGCCGGCAGCAGAGAAGACAGGGGAACAAATACGCAGTATTTT
TRBJ2-1	TRBV5-6	NA	TRBD2	16	CASSLAMGRAPDEQFF	TGTGCCAGCAGCTTGGCCATGGGGAGGGCTCCCGATGAGCAGTTCTTC
TRBJ2-5	TRBV7-8	few	NA	16	CASRPNWQAAGETQYF	TGTGCCAGCAGACCGAACTGGCAGGCCGCAGGGGAGACCCAGTACTTC
TRBJ2-7	TRBV4-1	NA	TRBD2	15	CASSQGTSAPYGQYF	TGCGCCAGCAGCCAAGGGACTAGCGCCCCCTACGGGCAGTACTTC
TRBJ1-2	TRBV4-1	NA	NA	16	CASSILRTGANYGYTF	TGCGCCAGCAGCATCCTGCGGACGGGGGCTAACTATGGCTACACCTTC
TRBJ2-7	TRBV29-1	NA	TRBD1	12	CGVNRGPGEQYF	TGCGGTGTCAACAGGGGGCCCGGTGAGCAGTACTTC
TRBJ1-2	TRBV5-1	NA	TRBD1	17	CASKIGTATQGGRCYTF	TGCGCCAGCAAGATCGGGACGGCTACCCAGGGGGGTCGTTGCTACACCTTC
TRBJ2-3	TRBV28	NA	NA	14	CASSLSVGTDTQYF	TGTGCCAGCAGTTTATCAGTGGGCACAGATACGCAGTATTTT
TRBJ1-1	TRBV12-2	few	NA	15	CASRHPFRGDTEASF	TGTGCAAGTCGCCATCCGTTCAGGGGTGACACTGAAGCTTCCTTT
TRBJ2-4	TRBV6-1	NA	TRBD1	16	CVSSATGGFGNNIQYF	TGTGTCAGCAGTGCCACAGGGGGGTTCGGCAATAACATTCAGTACTTC
TRBJ2-1	TRBV28	NA	TRBD2	17	CASSPLKSSGVPNEQFF	TGTGCCAGCAGTCCTCTGAAGAGTAGCGGGGTGCCCAATGAGCAGTTCTTC
TRBJ1-6	TRBV7-8	NA	TRBD1	17	CASSGHRGGSYNSPLHF	TGTGCCAGCAGCGGGCACAGGGGAGGCTCTTATAATTCACCCCTCCACTTT
TRBJ2-1	TRBV10-2	NA	NA	11	CASRVGNEQFF	TGCGCCTCACGGGTAGGGAATGAGCAGTTCTTC
TRBJ2-2	TRBV5-4	few	TRBD2	19	CASSTARLAGGWNTGELFF	TGTGCCAGCAGCACCGCTCGGCTAGCGGGAGGGTGGAACACCGGGGAGCTGTTTTTT
TRBJ2-7	TRBV12-3/TRBV12-4	NA	TRBD2	15	CVGRVALAGVHEQYF	TGTGTCGGCAGGGTAGCCCTAGCGGGAGTCCACGAGCAGTACTTC
TRBJ2-2	TRBV11-2	NA	NA	14	CDSTPGIGAGELFF	TGTGACAGCACCCCTGGGATCGGGGCAGGGGAGCTGTTTTTT
TRBJ1-1	TRBV6-2/TRBV6-3	many	NA	13	CASHLKGNTEAFF	TGTGCCAGCCACCTCAAAGGGAACACTGAAGCTTTCTTT
TRBJ2-7	TRBV7-8	NA	NA	13	CASSSEGAYEQYF	TGTGCCAGCAGCTCAGAGGGGGCCTACGAGCAGTACTTC
TRBJ2-2	TRBV5-1	NA	TRBD2	15	CASSRTSGRSGELFF	TGCGCCAGTAGCCGGACTAGCGGTCGGTCCGGGGAGCTGTTTTTT
TRBJ1-5	TRBV4-1	few	NA	17	CASSQVATVASNQPQHF	TGCGCCAGCAGCCAAGTCGCGACAGTAGCGAGCAATCAGCCCCAGCATTTT
TRBJ1-2	TRBV5-6	NA	TRBD1	16	CASSFRDRPQNYGYTF	TGTGCCAGCAGTTTCCGGGACAGGCCCCAAAACTATGGCTACACCTTC
TRBJ1-4	TRBV11-2	NA	NA	11	CVSSLGEILFF	TGTGTCAGCAGCTTAGGTGAAATACTGTTTTTT
TRBJ2-5	TRBV5-1	few	TRBD1	15	CASSLRTGNQETQYF	TGCGCCAGCAGCTTGAGGACAGGTAACCAAGAGACCCAGTACTTC
TRBJ1-5	TRBV7-8	few	NA	16	CASSFTGRGSNQPQHF	TGTGCCAGCAGCTTCACCGGCAGGGGTAGCAATCAGCCCCAGCATTTT
TRBJ2-3	TRBV10-3	few	NA	16	CAIRAHDRDLTDTQYF	TGTGCCATCAGAGCACACGACAGGGACTTGACAGATACGCAGTATTTT
TRBJ2-1	TRBV18	few	TRBD2	12	CASSPPSGRQFF	TGTGCCAGCTCACCACCGAGCGGGAGACAATTCTTC
TRBJ2-7	TRBV6-6	many	TRBD2	14	CASRNAAGGYEQYF	TGTGCCAGCAGGAACGCGGCGGGAGGGTACGAGCAGTACTTC
TRBJ2-7	TRBV30	NA	NA	14	CAWNPLRNSYEQYF	TGTGCCTGGAACCCCTTGCGGAACTCCTACGAGCAGTACTTC
TRBJ2-3	TRBV11-1	NA	TRBD1	14	CASTPRTGVETQYF	TGTGCCAGCACCCCCAGGACAGGGGTAGAGACCCAGTATTTT
TRBJ1-5	TRBV20-1	NA	NA	16	CSARTGGAGSNQPQHF	TGCAGTGCTAGGACGGGAGGGGCTGGTAGCAATCAGCCCCAGCATTTT
TRBJ1-2	TRBV14	few	NA	15	CASSQDGLAGYGYTF	TGTGCCAGCAGCCAAGATGGATTGGCAGGCTATGGCTACACCTTC
TRBJ1-3	TRBV6-2/TRBV6-3	NA	NA	18	CASAQEGYPRISGNTIYF	TGTGCCAGCGCCCAAGAGGGGTATCCTCGGATCTCTGGAAACACCATATATTTT
TRBJ1-2	TRBV6-1	many	TRBD1	18	CASRTSTGQGASNYGYTF	TGTGCCAGCCGCACCTCGACCGGACAGGGGGCGTCTAACTATGGCTACACCTTC
TRBJ1-3	TRBV5-6	few	NA	14	CASSSVDRGNTIYF	TGTGCCAGCAGCTCGGTCGACAGGGGAAACACCATATATTTT
TRBJ1-5	TRBV10-3	few	NA	13	CAIRPDSNQPQHF	TGTGCCATCAGGCCGGATAGCAATCAGCCCCAGCATTTT
TRBJ2-1	TRBV7-9	NA	TRBD2	19	CASSTTGLAGPSSYNEQFF	TGTGCCAGCAGCACCACGGGACTAGCGGGGCCAAGCTCCTACAATGAGCAGTTCTTC
TRBJ1-1	TRBV7-2	NA	NA	15	CASSLAVGTGTEAFF	TGTGCCAGCAGCTTAGCTGTAGGAACAGGGACTGAAGCTTTCTTT
TRBJ2-7	TRBV4-3	NA	NA	13	CVSNQEPPYEQYF	TGCGTCAGCAACCAGGAGCCCCCCTACGAGCAGTACTTC
TRBJ1-5	TRBV28	NA	TRBD1	15	CASSWTGGYNQPQHF	TGTGCCAGCAGTTGGACAGGGGGCTACAATCAGCCCCAGCATTTT
TRBJ2-5	TRBV11-2	NA	NA	13	CASSFPYGETLYF	TGCGCTAGCAGCTTCCCTTACGGGGAGACCCTGTACTTC
TRBJ2-3	TRBV11-1	NA	NA	19	CASGSGGCYVGARTDTQYF	TGTGCCAGCGGCTCTGGGGGATGCTATGTTGGAGCCCGCACAGATACGCAGTATTTT
TRBJ2-1	TRBV11-2	NA	NA	17	CASSLVISRPSYNEQFF	TGTGCCAGCAGCTTAGTTATTAGTAGGCCCTCCTACAATGAGCAGTTCTTC
TRBJ2-1	TRBV28	NA	NA	12	CSSCLRNNEQFF	TGTTCCAGCTGTCTACGAAACAATGAGCAGTTCTTC
TRBJ1-2	TRBV5-6	NA	NA	15	CASITSGPANYGYTF	TGTGCCAGCATCACATCGGGGCCCGCTAACTATGGCTACACCTTC
TRBJ2-3	TRBV11-2	NA	NA	15	CASSPDGCSNQPQYF	TGTGCCAGCAGTCCGGACGGATGTAGCAATCAGCCCCAGTATTTT
TRBJ1-1	TRBV6-5	many	NA	16	CASSYKGLGVNTEAFF	TGTGCCAGCAGTTACAAAGGACTTGGGGTGAACACTGAAGCTTTCTTT
TRBJ2-2	TRBV10-1	NA	NA	19	CASSELSGIGGSNTGERFF	TGCGCCAGCAGTGAACTATCGGGGATAGGGGGAAGTAACACCGGGGAGCGGTTTTTT
TRBJ1-4	TRBV12-3/TRBV12-4	many	NA	15	CASSLSAATNEKLFF	TGTGCCAGCAGTTTATCGGCTGCAACTAATGAAAAACTGTTTTTT
TRBJ2-4	TRBV28	NA	NA	14	CASNPGLAKNIQYF	TGTGCCAGCAACCCGGGATTGGCCAAAAACATTCAGTACTTC